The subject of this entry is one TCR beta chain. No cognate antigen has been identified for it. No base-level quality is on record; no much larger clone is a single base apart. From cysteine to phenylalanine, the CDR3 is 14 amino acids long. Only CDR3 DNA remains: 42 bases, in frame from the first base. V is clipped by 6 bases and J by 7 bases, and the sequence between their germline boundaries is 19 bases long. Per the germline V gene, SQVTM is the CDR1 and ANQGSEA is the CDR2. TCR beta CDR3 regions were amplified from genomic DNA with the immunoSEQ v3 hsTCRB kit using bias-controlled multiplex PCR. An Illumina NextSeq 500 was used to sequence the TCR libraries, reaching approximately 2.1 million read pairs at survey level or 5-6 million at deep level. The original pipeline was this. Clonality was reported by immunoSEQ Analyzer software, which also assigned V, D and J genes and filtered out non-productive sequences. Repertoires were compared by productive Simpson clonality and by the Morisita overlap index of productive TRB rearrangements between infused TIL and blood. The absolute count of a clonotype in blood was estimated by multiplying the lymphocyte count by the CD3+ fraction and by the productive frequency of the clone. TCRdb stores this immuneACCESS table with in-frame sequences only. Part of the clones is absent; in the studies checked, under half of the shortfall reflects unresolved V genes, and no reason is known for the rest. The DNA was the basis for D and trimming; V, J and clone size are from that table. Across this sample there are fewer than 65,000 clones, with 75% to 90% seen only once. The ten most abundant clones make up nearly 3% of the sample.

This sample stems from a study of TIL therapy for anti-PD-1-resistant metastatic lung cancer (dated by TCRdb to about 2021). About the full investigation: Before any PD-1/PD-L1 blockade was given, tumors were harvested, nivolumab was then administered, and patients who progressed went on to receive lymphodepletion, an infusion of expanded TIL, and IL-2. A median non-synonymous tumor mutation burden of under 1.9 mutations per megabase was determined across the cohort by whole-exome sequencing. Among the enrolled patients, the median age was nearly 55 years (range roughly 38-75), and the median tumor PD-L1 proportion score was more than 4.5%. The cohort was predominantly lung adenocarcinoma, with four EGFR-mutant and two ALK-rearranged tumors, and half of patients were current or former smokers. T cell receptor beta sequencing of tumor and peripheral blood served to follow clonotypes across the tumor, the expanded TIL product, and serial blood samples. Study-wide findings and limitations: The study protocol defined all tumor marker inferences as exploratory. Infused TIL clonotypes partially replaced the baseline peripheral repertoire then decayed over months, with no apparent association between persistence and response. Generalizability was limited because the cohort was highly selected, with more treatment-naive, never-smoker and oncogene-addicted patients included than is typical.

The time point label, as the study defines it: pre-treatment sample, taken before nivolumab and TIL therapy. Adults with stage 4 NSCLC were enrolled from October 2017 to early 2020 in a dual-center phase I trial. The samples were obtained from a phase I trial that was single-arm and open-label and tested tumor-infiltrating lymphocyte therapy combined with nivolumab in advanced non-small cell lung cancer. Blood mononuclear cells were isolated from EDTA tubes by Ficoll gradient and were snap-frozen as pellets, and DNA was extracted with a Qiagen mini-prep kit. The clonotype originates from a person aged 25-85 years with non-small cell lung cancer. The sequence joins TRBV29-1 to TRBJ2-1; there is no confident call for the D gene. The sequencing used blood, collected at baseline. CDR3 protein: CSVKTQSRPNEQFF. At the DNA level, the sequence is TGCAGCGTGAAGACCCAATCGCGCCCGAATGAGCAGTTCTTC.